A single TCR beta chain is shown here with its context. Its antigen specificity is not known. The sample holds no much larger clone one base away, and base qualities are not on file. The sample comes from a study of shared clonotypes between healthy human individuals (TCRdb year 2020). The study in broad terms: A couple of women and three men aged 18 to 49 years were included in the cohort. For each donor, three plates each were used for CD4 naive and CD4 memory, two plates were used for CD8 naive, and one plate was used for CD8 memory. To increase sequencing depth and limit assay-specific biases, different laboratories used diverse techniques to prepare libraries and sequence TCR repertoires. Blood TCR repertoires of roughly five healthy adults were deeply sequenced to estimate repertoire size and the extent of clonotype sharing between individuals. Between about 0.8 and 9 billion PBMCs per donor were obtained by leukapheresis. Results the study describes overall, beyond this receptor: Larger estimated clonotype richness was generally found for naive subsets than for memory subsets. Only blood was sampled, and tissue TCR repertoires likely differ from those in blood. Even with the large sequencing depth, rarefaction of the sorted-subset datasets indicated that sequencing was incomplete. Across a few donors, around 5.4% of naive CD4, approximately 4% of naive CD8, roughly 2.3% of memory CD4, and around 0.4% of memory CD8 clonotypes were shared. Pairwise subsampling led to the expectation that sequencing depth would affect the degree of clonotype sharing among donors. Clonotypes shared by all four sorted-subset donors showed higher generation probabilities than non-shared clonotypes. The genetic and exposure-history diversity represented was limited by the small number of donors.

Using the deep immunoSEQ assay, multiplex PCR amplified TCR CDR3 regions from genomic DNA. For each cell subset, the extracted genomic DNA was distributed evenly across all wells of several immunoSEQ 96-well plates, and each plate served as one replicate. For sorted subsets, approximately 0.2 ug of genomic DNA, equivalent to around 31,000 T cell genomes, went into each replicate PCR. The purified libraries were quantified using a Qubit 3.0 fluorometer, sized with a Bioanalyzer 2100, and then quantified again using the KAPA Library Quantification kit. Each immunoSEQ 96-well plate was sequenced on its own single-read 150-cycle Illumina NextSeq 550 flow cell. The paper's processing steps were these. Because the immunoSEQ output held only junctional sequences and lacked quality scores, the filtering could not match the filtering applied to full-length reads. Sequences were annotated with PyIR, a Python wrapper for IgBLAST v1.9, using IMGT germline references to assign V/J genes and CDR3. Any read was removed if the V/J assignment was weak (E-value above 1e-6), the CDR3 was missing, or the read contained stop codons, out-of-frame junctions, or ambiguous translated residues. V3J clonotypes were defined by identical inferred V gene, J gene, and CDR3 amino acid sequence. To compute the percentage overlap between repertoires, the number of shared unique clonotypes was divided by the size of the smaller repertoire. Repertoire richness was assessed with RTK rarefaction, the Chao1 estimator, and Recon v2.1 estimates of unobserved clonotypes. Generation probabilities for all TCRbeta clonotypes obtained by the gDNA method from a handful of donors were computed using OLGA. The source is immuneACCESS, and TCRdb retained only in-frame sequences with V and J called. Part of the clones is not carried over; for the studies checked, unresolved V genes explain less than half of this, and the remainder is unexplained. Clone size and the V and J calls come from that table; the DNA yielded D and trimming. In this sample the table shows about 700,000 clones, about 90% of which occur a single time. Of the sample, roughly 24% is held by the ten largest clones.

CD8 naive samples were CD45RO-negative cells positively selected for CCR7, giving a CD45RA+CCR7+ population that excluded TemRA cells. Healthy HIV-negative adults with no recently reported acute infections or vaccinations were included as donors. All donors were Caucasian adults living in Nashville, Tennessee, USA. After blood collection by leukapheresis, PBMCs were isolated using Ficoll-Histopaque density gradient centrifugation and then cryopreserved in the vapor phase of liquid nitrogen. Analytical flow cytometry was used to check the purity and quantity of each magnetically sorted T cell population. From each sorted fraction, genomic DNA was isolated and quantified by UV absorbance on a Nanodrop 2000c. Sequencing used naive CD8+ T cells sorted from blood. The sample's cell subset or site label, in plain terms: CD45RA+CCR7+. The clonotype was recovered from a man aged 25-45 years in good health.

The CDR3 amino acid sequence is: CASSDVGTSGIEYEQYF. The nucleotide sequence is TGCGCCAGCAGTGATGTAGGGACTAGCGGGATTGAGTACGAGCAGTACTTC. The chain is encoded by TRBV10-2 joined to TRBJ2-7, with 13 bases aligning to TRBD2. The CDR3 runs 17 amino acids, cysteine and phenylalanine included. Only CDR3 DNA remains: 51 bases, in frame from the first base. V has 3 bases trimmed and J has 4 bases trimmed; junction bases matching no gene number 9. CDR1 is given as WSHSY and CDR2 as SAAADI, both from the germline V gene.